This T cell receptor (beta chain) appears in the sequencing data of a study of response to subunit inactivated influenza vaccine (dated by TCRdb to the late 2010s). Background on the whole study: To follow how T cells responded to a trivalent subunit inactivated influenza vaccine, the researchers relied on deep quantitative profiling of the T cell receptor repertoire.

Broad study findings and their caveats: According to the authors, only a limited number of new T cells may be recruited by each seasonal influenza vaccination.

CDR1 and CDR2 are drawn from the germline V gene: MNHNS, SASEGT. V drops 6 bases and J drops 8 bases, leaving 16 bases in between. Spanning cysteine to phenylalanine, the CDR3 consists of 14 amino acids. Kept here is only the CDR3 DNA, which spans 42 bases and is read in frame from base 1. Of note for this clonotype: Its binding antigen is unknown. Qualities for individual bases were not recorded, and no much larger clone is one base off.

The method was RT-PCR. For sequencing, an Illumina HiSeq 2500 was employed. The public reads were quality trimmed at Q25 with fastp and then assembled into clones with MiXCR by TCRdb, keeping productive beta chains. Each CDR3 protein gets just one entry, which takes the most common genes and DNA from the rows behind it. The sample table records about 540,000 distinct CDR3 sequences; approximately 20% of these occur just once. The top ten hold roughly 2.8% of the sample. The data also belong to a second study, concerning T cells expressing NK-cell markers. From the second report: TCR beta cDNA libraries were prepared using 5'RACE template switching, which introduced a universal primer site and unique molecular identifiers. Fewer than ten donors provided sorted CD3+CD56+NKG2C+, CD3+CD56+NKG2C- and CD3+CD56-NKG2C+ T-cell subsets, whose TCR beta-chain repertoires were profiled. Of the eight sequenced donors, seven were found to be HCMV-seropositive and one was found to be HCMV-seronegative. To restrict sorting to alphabetaTCR-expressing T cells, an anti-gammadeltaTCR antibody was added in several experiments. For five or six donors, the dominant CD3+CD56+NKG2C+ clonotypes were among the top 10 CD8+ clonotypes and accounted for about 1.0-7.0% of CD8+ T cells. Those dominant clonotypes were again the most abundant among CD3+CD56-NKG2C+ cells in a few donors, at roughly 25-60.1%. Whether the expanded NKG2C-expressing T cell clones were specific for HCMV antigens remained unclear. The eight sequenced donors were randomly selected healthy volunteers, three men and five women. To determine HCMV serostatus, a commercial ELISA kit was used to detect HCMV-specific IgG in serum. Peripheral blood mononuclear cells were isolated from blood by Ficoll density gradient centrifugation. CD4+ and CD8+ T cells were isolated from PBMC by magnetic immunoseparation with Miltenyi isolation kits. Priming for cDNA synthesis came from the TCR beta constant segment, and two successive PCR amplification steps followed. The libraries were sequenced on Illumina HiSeq 2000/2500, MiSeq or NextSeq, producing 2 x 150 bp reads. MIGEC handled demultiplexing of the reads and grouping by UMI, while MiTCR was used to assemble and quantify clonotypes. To exclude erroneous sequences, any TCR cDNA sequence not supported by at least two reads was discarded. The tcR package was used for downstream repertoire analysis, and clonotypes were matched across fractions by CDR3 nucleotide sequence plus V segment. VDJmatch was used to annotate antigen specificity against VDJdb, with one amino acid substitution in CDR3 allowed.

The receptor chain draws on TRBV6-1 and TRBJ1-4; the D region possibly corresponds to TRBD1 (5 bases align). This receptor was identified in a man aged 45-60 years who received an inactivated influenza vaccine. Donor details come from another sample of the same person, matched by shared clones. Source: CD4+ T cells sorted from PBMCs, taken approximately 13 days after vaccination. The DNA sequence is as follows: TGTGCCAGCAGAACCGGGACGGGAGTGGAAAAACTGTTTTTT. This sequence encodes CASRTGTGVEKLFF.